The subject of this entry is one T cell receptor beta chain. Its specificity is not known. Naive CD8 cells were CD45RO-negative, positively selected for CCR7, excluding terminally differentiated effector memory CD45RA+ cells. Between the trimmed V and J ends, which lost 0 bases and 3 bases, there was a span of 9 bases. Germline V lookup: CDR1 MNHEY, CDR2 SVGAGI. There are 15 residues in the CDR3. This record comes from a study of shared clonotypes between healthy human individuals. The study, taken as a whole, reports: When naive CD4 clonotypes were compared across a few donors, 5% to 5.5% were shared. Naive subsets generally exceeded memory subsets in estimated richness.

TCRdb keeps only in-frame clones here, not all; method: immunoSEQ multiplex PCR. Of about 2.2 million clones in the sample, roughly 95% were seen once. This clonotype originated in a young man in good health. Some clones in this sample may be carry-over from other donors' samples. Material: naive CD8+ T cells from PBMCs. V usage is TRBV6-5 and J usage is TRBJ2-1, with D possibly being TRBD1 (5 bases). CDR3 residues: CASSYSDSNYNEQFF. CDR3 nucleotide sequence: TGTGCCAGCAGTTACTCTGACAGCAACTACAATGAGCAGTTCTTC.